The clone carrying this TCR beta chain was observed a single time. With 0 bases clipped from V and 3 bases from J, the junction kept 24 bases outside the gene matches. Per the germline V gene, CDR1 is SGHRS and CDR2 is YFSETQ. The CDR3 loop spans 22 amino acids. Profiled with immunoSEQ multiplex PCR; TCRdb holds only in-frame clones, not every one. Altogether 200,000 to 250,000 clones are present, almost 90% being singletons, with the ten largest covering 1.5%. This specimen comes from a study of blood T cell repertoires in COVID-19. The receptor was derived from a man between 18 and 29 years old with active or convalescent COVID-19. The sequencing sample was made of peripheral blood. V and J are TRBV5-1 and TRBJ2-5; 9 bases map to TRBD2. For the CDR3, the DNA is TGCGCCAGCAGCTTGGCCTTCTTTCCAGCAAGCGGGAGGTCGAGGGGCAAAGAGACCCAGTACTTC. Translating gives CASSLAFFPASGRSRGKETQYF.